This passage covers 24 T cell receptor beta chains from one sample sequenced in a study of naive and memory T cell subsets. Two oligonucleotides, mixed equimolar, formed the beta constant-region primer covering TRBC1 and TRBC2. Four rounds of PCR amplified the ligated cDNA using nested alpha and beta constant-region primers plus SP2. TCRdb reprocessed the UMI-ligation and nested PCR reads with MiXCR, giving one entry per CDR3 protein. The sample holds tens of thousands of distinct CDR3 sequences, about 10% seen once. The specimen was naive CD8+ T cells from blood. The receptors were sampled from a human donor in good health.

The chain has TRBV5-1 and TRBJ2-5, with 10 bases lining up with TRBD1. The CDR3 runs to 16 residues. Germline CDR1 is SGHRS and CDR2 is YFSETQ. V was clipped by 0 bases and J by 5 bases; unmatched bases: 7. CDR3 sequence (DNA): TGCGCCAGCAGCTTGGTCGGACAGGGGGGATCGGAGACCCAGTACTTC. Protein product: CASSLVGQGGSETQYF.

The chain recombines TRBV11-1 with TRBJ2-7; 9 bases agree with TRBD2. CDR1 is SGHAT and CDR2 is FQDESV in the germline V gene (reference sequence). This CDR3 comprises 15 residues. Trimming cost V 5 bases and J 2 bases; bases outside gene matches: 7. This CDR3 reads CASSEAGGPAYEQYF. The DNA for the CDR3 is TGTGCCAGCAGCGAAGCGGGGGGACCCGCCTACGAGCAGTACTTC.

This clonotype was seen a few times. This sequence joins TRBV7-9 and TRBJ1-2; 8 bases are shared with TRBD1. The CDR3 covers 14 residues. Germline V gives CDR1 SEHNR, CDR2 FQNEAQ (reference sequence). J gave up 4 bases and V 6 bases, and 7 bases lay outside the gene matches. CDR3 region: CASSGTGQTYGYTF. CDR3 in DNA: TGTGCCAGCAGTGGGACAGGACAGACCTATGGCTACACCTTC.

This clonotype was found many times. The chain recombines TRBV28 with TRBJ2-1; 9 bases match TRBD1. The CDR3 runs to 14 residues. Germline CDR1 is MDHEN and CDR2 is SYDVKM. V dropped 7 bases and J dropped 8; count of bases not matched to a gene: 9. The CDR3 DNA follows: TGTGCCAGCAACTCCGGGACAGGGATCGATGAGCAGTTCTTC. Translated: CASNSGTGIDEQFF.

Of note for this clonotype: This may come from a read error, since a much larger clone is one base off. The chain uses TRBV27 and TRBJ2-7, with a tentative D call TRBD2 (6 bases). CDR3 length equals 9 residues. Germline CDR1 MNHEY, CDR2 SMNVEV (reference sequence). The CDR3 bases are TGTGACAGCGGGTACGAGCAGTACTTC. Protein sequence: CDSGYEQYF.

This clonotype was recorded many times. V usage is TRBV27 and J usage is TRBJ2-7, with TRBD1 as a possible D gene (5 bases). The V gene's germline CDR1 is MNHEY and CDR2 SMNVEV (reference sequence). This CDR3 comprises 13 residues. Trimming took 0 bases from V and 9 from J, leaving 12 bases between them. The CDR3 region is CASSLSYGQGQYF. The CDR3 DNA sequence: TGTGCCAGCAGTTTATCGTATGGGCAGGGGCAGTACTTC.

This clonotype was detected many times. CDR3 DNA sequence: TGCAGTGCCCCAACCGGACAGACCTACACTGAAGCTTTCTTT. This encodes CSAPTGQTYTEAFF. V is TRBV20-1 and J is TRBJ1-1, with D possibly matching TRBD1 (6 bases). Germline CDR1 and CDR2: DFQATT and SNEGSKA (reference sequence). CDR3 length: 14 amino acids. V was pared by 6 bases and J by 3 bases, with 17 bases between.

The gene calls are TRBV27 and TRBJ2-5; D not certain. The germline gives CDR1 MNHEY, CDR2 SMNVEV (reference sequence). Between the trimmed V and J ends, which lost 5 bases and 1 base, there was a span of 8 bases. There are 13 residues in the CDR3. The CDR3 protein is CASSPRGQETQYF. The CDR3 nucleotides are TGTGCCAGCAGTCCCCGAGGCCAAGAGACCCAGTACTTC.

The V gene is TRBV7-9, the J gene TRBJ1-2; D might be TRBD1 (6 bases). Germline-derived CDR1 and CDR2 are SEHNR and FQNEAQ (reference sequence). V lost 1 base and J lost 2, with 11 bases in between. This CDR3 is 15 amino acids long. In DNA form, the CDR3 reads TGTGCCAGCAGCTTAGTGACAGGCCTAAACTATGGCTACACCTTC. Its protein product is CASSLVTGLNYGYTF.

This clonotype was found many times. The chain couples TRBV2 to TRBJ1-1; possibly TRBD1 for D (5 bases). Germline V gives CDR1 SNHLY, CDR2 FYNNEI. The CDR3 has 12 amino acids. V lost 11 bases, J lost 1 base, and 11 bases lay in between. The CDR3 is CAPGDENTEAFF. CDR3 DNA sequence: TGTGCCCCGGGGGACGAGAACACTGAAGCTTTCTTT.

This chain links TRBV4-3 with TRBJ1-1; D gene unclear. This CDR3 contains 13 residues. Germline lookup yields CDR1 LGHNA and CDR2 YSLEER. V gave up 3 bases and J gave up 1 base, with 6 bases separating them. The CDR3 reads CASSQETNTEAFF. The CDR3 DNA is TGCGCCAGCAGCCAGGAGACGAACACTGAAGCTTTCTTT.

This clonotype has at least ten counts. The V and J genes are TRBV28 and TRBJ2-7; the match to TRBD2 covers 10 bases. J was trimmed by 2 bases and V by 6 bases; bases with no gene match: 4. CDR1 is MDHEN, CDR2 SYDVKM, per germline. This CDR3 comprises 14 residues. This chain's CDR3 is CASRVAGGTYEQYF. DNA for the CDR3: TGTGCCAGCAGGGTAGCGGGAGGTACCTACGAGCAGTACTTC.

This clonotype was seen just once. At one end the junction does not follow the germline gene, possibly because of a read error. The V and J genes are TRBV7-9 and TRBJ2-1; weak D call: TRBD1 (6 bases). The CDR3 has 13 residues. The germline V gene has CDR1 SEHNR and CDR2 FQNEAQ (reference sequence). CDR3 residues: CASTLYRDNEQFF. CDR3 sequence (DNA): TGTGCCAGCACCTTATACAGGGACAATGAGCAGTTCTTC.

This clonotype appeared many times. The chain employs TRBV7-9 and TRBJ2-4; no firm D call. Trimming stripped 3 bases from V and 0 bases from J, with 9 bases between. Germline loops: CDR1 SEHNR, CDR2 FQNEAQ (reference sequence). This CDR3 contains 15 residues. The CDR3 sequence: CASSLGQLAKNIQYF. The DNA for the CDR3 is TGTGCCAGCAGCTTGGGTCAGCTAGCCAAAAACATTCAGTACTTC.

The chain uses TRBV7-3 and TRBJ2-1, with a weak D call TRBD1 (5 bases). CDR3 length: 13 residues. Trimming left V 4 bases short and J 13 bases short, with 17 bases between. Germline assignment: CDR1 SGHTA and CDR2 FQGTGA. In nucleotides, the CDR3 is TGTGCCAGCAGCTCAGGGCTAGGTTTCCCCCAGTTCTTC. Its protein product is CASSSGLGFPQFF.

This clonotype was detected many times. V usage is TRBV28 and J usage is TRBJ2-4; D call uncertain. The germline V gene has CDR1 MDHEN and CDR2 SYDVKM. The ends were cut back, 5 bases at V and 1 base at J, with 18 bases in the middle. The CDR3 has 17 residues. Here the CDR3 DNA reads TGTGCCAGCAGTCCCAACCCAGGAAGGCTCGCCAAAAACATTCAGTACTTC. This gives the protein CASSPNPGRLAKNIQYF.

This clonotype was picked up a small number of times. The rearrangement links TRBV2 to TRBJ1-6; tentative D call: TRBD1 (5 bases). Trimming removed 4 bases at V and 7 bases at J, with 5 bases between. The CDR3 is 12 amino acids. Germline V CDR1 and CDR2: SNHLY, FYNNEI. CDR3 DNA sequence: TGTGCCAGCAGTGCAGGGAATTCACCCCTCCACTTT. It yields the protein CASSAGNSPLHF.

This clonotype was counted between two and nine times. V and J are TRBV4-3 and TRBJ1-5, with 10 bases identical to TRBD1. Germline CDR1 and CDR2: LGHNA and YSLEER. The CDR3 contains 17 residues. Losses at the gene ends were 3 bases for V and 3 bases for J; bases not matched to a gene: 8. CDR3 residues: CASSQGQGTEFNQPQHF. CDR3 in DNA: TGCGCCAGCAGCCAGGGACAGGGGACGGAATTCAATCAGCCCCAGCATTTT.

This clonotype came up many times. V is TRBV7-2 and J is TRBJ2-7; 8 bases are shared with TRBD2. The CDR3 loop spans 15 amino acids. Germline CDR1 is SGHTA and CDR2 is FQGNSA. The junction had 8 bases not matched to a gene; V was cut back by 4 bases and J by 3 bases. CDR3 in DNA: TGTGCCAGCAGCTCCGTAAGCGGGAGTAGCTACGAGCAGTACTTC. Its protein product is CASSSVSGSSYEQYF. Complete variable domain (other parts from reference TRBV7-2 and TRBJ2-7): GAGVSQSPSNKVTEKGKDVELRCDPISGHTALYWYRQSLGQGLEFLIYFQGNSAPDKSGLPSDRFSAERTGGSVSTLTIQRTQQEDSAVYLCASSSVSGSSYEQYFGPGTRLTVT.

This clonotype was recorded at least ten times. The chain couples TRBV5-4 to TRBJ2-1; D ambiguous. This CDR3 spans 12 amino acids. The germline V and J ends were trimmed by 5 bases and 5 bases, with 8 bases remaining between them. Per germline, CDR1 SGHNT and CDR2 YYREEE (reference sequence). The CDR3 reads CASSRVDNEQFF. The CDR3, as DNA: TGTGCCAGCAGTCGCGTCGACAATGAGCAGTTCTTC.

This clonotype was counted between two and nine times. The CDR3 bases are TGTGCCAGCAGCCCGCACCCGCCTAGCGGGAGAGGGAATGAGCAGTTCTTC. This gives the protein CASSPHPPSGRGNEQFF. The rearrangement joins TRBV5-5 to TRBJ2-1; 10 bases align to TRBD2. J was trimmed by 7 bases and V by 4 bases; bases with no gene match: 14. The CDR3 is made up of 17 amino acids. CDR1 is SGHKS, CDR2 YYEKEE, per germline (reference sequence).

This clonotype was found many times. The rearrangement links TRBV5-5 to TRBJ1-1; D not resolved. CDR1 and CDR2 (germline): SGHKS, YYEKEE (reference sequence). Trimming removed 0 bases at V and 3 bases at J, with 9 bases between. The CDR3 extends over 14 amino acids. Written as DNA, the CDR3 is TGTGCCAGCAGCTTGGTCAGTCCGTACACTGAAGCTTTCTTT. Protein product: CASSLVSPYTEAFF. Together with reference TRBV5-5 and TRBJ1-1, the CDR3 gives the full variable domain: DAGVTQSPTHLIKTRGQQVTLRCSPISGHKSVSWYQQVLGQGPQFIFQYYEKEERGRGNFPDRFSARQFPNYSSELNVNALLLGDSALYLCASSLVSPYTEAFFGQGTRLTVV.

This clonotype occurred many times. CDR3 coding DNA: TGTGCCAGCAGTTTCCCCCGGGACACCTACGAGCAGTACTTC. Translating gives CASSFPRDTYEQYF. V gene TRBV27 combines with J gene TRBJ2-7; possible D gene TRBD1, 6 bases. The germline CDR1 and CDR2 sequences are MNHEY and SMNVEV (reference sequence). CDR3 length equals 14 residues. Deletions cut 3 bases from V and 2 bases from J, with 11 bases between.

This clonotype was observed many times. The chain couples TRBV6-5 to TRBJ2-2; D unclear. The V end was cut by 0 bases, the J end by 0 bases, with 8 bases between. The V gene's germline CDR1 is MNHEY and CDR2 SVGAGI. The CDR3 has 16 amino acids. CDR3 coding DNA: TGTGCCAGCAGTTACTCTGCGGCTACGAACACCGGGGAGCTGTTTTTT. It codes for CASSYSAATNTGELFF.